Listed below are T cell receptor beta chains from one sample, sequenced in a study of cytomegalovirus exposure and HLA in healthy donors. Repertoires were generated with immunoSEQ multiplex PCR, while TCRdb's copy carries only in-frame clones and drops some. The table includes roughly 130,000 clones, roughly 74% detected once. The specimen was PBMCs. These receptors were collected from a woman in her forties or fifties in good health and CMV-seropositive. The CDR3 runs from the conserved cysteine through the conserved F or W. Where a row states a size, it is once, few, many or the class of an expanded clone; other rows omit it.

TRBV29-1	TRBJ2-3	.	CSVDARGGDTQYF
TRBV9	TRBJ2-5	.	CASSLSGGGQETQYF
TRBV7-9	TRBJ2-7	.	CASSFSSGYEQYF
TRBV6-6	TRBJ2-3	.	CASSYRGGGLDTQYF
TRBV5-1	TRBJ2-3	.	CASSLKLPSSTDTQYF
TRBV6-6	TRBJ2-5	.	CASRNAGLEYF
TRBV7-9	TRBJ1-5	.	CASSFAGAPNQPQHF
TRBV18	TRBJ1-4	.	CASSRAGLRNEKLFF
TRBV4-3	TRBJ2-1	.	CASSQDFGTSEYNEQFF
TRBV7-9	TRBJ2-2	.	CASSLAMGGNTGELFF
TRBV5-1	TRBJ1-2	.	CASSLALGTGIGYTF
TRBV6-5	TRBJ2-1	once	CASSYPRQGDNEQFF
TRBV4-1	TRBJ1-1	.	CASSQQPTGDEAFF
TRBV5-4	TRBJ1-2	.	CASRLDGTWGYTF
TRBV7-2	TRBJ1-6	.	CASSLLGAYNSPLHF
TRBV7-2	TRBJ2-5	.	CASSLGPTSQETQYF
TRBV6-6	TRBJ2-7	few	CASQGSLISYEQYF
TRBV5-6	TRBJ1-4	.	CASSLTGSGVSNEKLFF
TRBV2	TRBJ2-1	.	CASSQGQGGYNEQFF
TRBV6-5	TRBJ2-7	.	CASRPPGQIVRYF
TRBV2	TRBJ2-1	.	CASSDRLSSDEQFF
TRBV6-5	TRBJ2-3	.	CASSYSRADTQYF
TRBV5-1	TRBJ2-1	few	CASRTGTGLNNEQFF
TRBV19	TRBJ2-7	few	CASSMLGGAYEQYF
TRBV7-2	TRBJ1-1	.	CASSLTSTQVEAFF
TRBV12-5	TRBJ2-3	.	CASGRWTGTLADTQYF
TRBV5-1	TRBJ2-3	.	CASSMRESTDTQYF
TRBV21-1	TRBJ1-5	.	CASSKPTGEYNQPQHF
TRBV13	TRBJ2-1	few	CASSQRLAGYNEQFF
TRBV5-8	.	.	CASSPSYEQYF
TRBV11-3	TRBJ2-7	.	CASRSGRAQVHEQYF
TRBV27	TRBJ2-3	few	CASSWTRGGGAYTQYF
TRBV7-9	TRBJ2-7	.	CASSGSGKAYEQYF
TRBV2	TRBJ2-7	few	CASSSTIQGAGYF
TRBV9	TRBJ1-1	.	CASSAGMYTEAFF
TRBV7-8	TRBJ1-2	.	CASSRDRDGYTF
TRBV7-2	TRBJ2-3	once	CASSLQITDTQYF
TRBV21-1	TRBJ2-3	.	CASSPWGLAGGPSQTDTQYF
TRBV15	TRBJ2-7	few	CATSRGGDRGEQYF
TRBV5-6	TRBJ2-1	.	CASDKADRPYMGEQFF
TRBV7-2	TRBJ2-2	once	CASSSGQNTGELFF
TRBV2	TRBJ2-3	.	CASLGLAGVADTQYF
TRBV12-5	TRBJ1-5	few	CASYRGQADQPQHF
TRBV13	TRBJ2-5	.	CASSLGTGARETQYF
TRBV4-1	TRBJ2-1	few	CASSQVARVAEQFF
TRBV4-1	TRBJ1-5	.	CASSQVGGDQPQHF
TRBV10-3	TRBJ2-7	.	CAIRTGSGREQYF
TRBV5-1	TRBJ2-7	.	CASSLTTTDSSYEQYF
TRBV9	TRBJ2-3	.	CASSLLSTDTQYF
TRBV7-9	TRBJ2-7	few	CASSLGSGAYEQYF
TRBV9	TRBJ1-3	.	CASSVAKGGAVSGNTIYF
TRBV5-1	TRBJ2-7	few	CASSSRQAGDEQYF
TRBV11-3	TRBJ2-5	few	CASSPGLQETQYF